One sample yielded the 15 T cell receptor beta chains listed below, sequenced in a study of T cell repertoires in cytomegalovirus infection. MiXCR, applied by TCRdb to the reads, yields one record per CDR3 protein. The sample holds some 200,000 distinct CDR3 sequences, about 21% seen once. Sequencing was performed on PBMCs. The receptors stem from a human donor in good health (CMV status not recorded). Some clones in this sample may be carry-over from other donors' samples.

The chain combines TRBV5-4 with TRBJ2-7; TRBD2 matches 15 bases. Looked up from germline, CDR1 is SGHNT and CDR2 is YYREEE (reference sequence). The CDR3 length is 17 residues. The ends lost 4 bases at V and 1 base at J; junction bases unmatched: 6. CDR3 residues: CASSGGLAGGPSYEQYF. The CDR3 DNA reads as TGTGCCAGCAGCGGGGGACTAGCGGGAGGCCCTTCCTACGAGCAGTACTTC.

CDR3 residues: CASSQGTSGKETQYF. The CDR3 nucleotides read TGTGCCAGCAGCCAAGGGACTAGCGGGAAGGAGACCCAGTACTTC. V and J are TRBV4-2 and TRBJ2-5, with 12 nucleotides matching TRBD2. Germline assignment: CDR1 LGHNA and CDR2 YNFKEQ. This CDR3 is built from 15 residues. With 1 base clipped from V and 5 bases from J, the junction kept 2 bases outside the gene matches.

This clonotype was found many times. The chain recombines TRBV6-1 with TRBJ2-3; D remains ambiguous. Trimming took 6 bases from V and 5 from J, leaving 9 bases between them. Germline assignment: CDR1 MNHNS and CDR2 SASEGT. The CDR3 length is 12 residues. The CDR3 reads CASSPFRDTQYF. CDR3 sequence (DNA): TGTGCCAGCAGCCCGTTCAGAGATACGCAGTATTTT.

CDR3 residues: CASSLLWTRSYEQYF. The DNA of the CDR3 is TGTGCCAGCAGTTTACTTTGGACGCGCTCCTACGAGCAGTACTTC. The chain couples TRBV28 to TRBJ2-7; no firm D call. V lost 2 bases, J lost 0 bases, and 11 bases lay in between. CDR1 and CDR2 (germline): MDHEN, SYDVKM. The CDR3 sequence is 15 residues long.

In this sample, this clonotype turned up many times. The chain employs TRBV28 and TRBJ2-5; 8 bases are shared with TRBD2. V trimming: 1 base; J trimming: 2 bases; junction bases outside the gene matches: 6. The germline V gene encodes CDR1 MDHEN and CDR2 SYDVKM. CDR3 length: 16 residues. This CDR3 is CASSLYSGGRQETQYF. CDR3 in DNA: TGTGCCAGCAGTTTATACAGCGGGGGCCGTCAAGAGACCCAGTACTTC.

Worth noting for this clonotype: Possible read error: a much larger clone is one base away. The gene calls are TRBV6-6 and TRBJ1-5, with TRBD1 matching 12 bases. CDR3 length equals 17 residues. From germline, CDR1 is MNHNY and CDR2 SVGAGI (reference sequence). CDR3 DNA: TGTGCCAGCAGTTACCGTCCCTCGGGACAGGGGGCGCAGCCCCAGCGTTTT. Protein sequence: CASSYRPSGQGAQPQRF.

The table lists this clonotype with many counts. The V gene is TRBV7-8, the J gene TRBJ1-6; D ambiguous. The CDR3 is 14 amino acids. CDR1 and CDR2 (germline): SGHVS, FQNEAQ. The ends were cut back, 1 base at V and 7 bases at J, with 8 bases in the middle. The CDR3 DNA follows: TGTGCCAGCAGCTTAGAGGGTTTAAATTCACCCCTCCACTTT. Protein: CASSLEGLNSPLHF.

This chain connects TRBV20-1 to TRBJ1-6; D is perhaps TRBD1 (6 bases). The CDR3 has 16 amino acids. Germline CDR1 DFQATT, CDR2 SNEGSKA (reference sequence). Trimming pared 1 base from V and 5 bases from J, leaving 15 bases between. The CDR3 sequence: CSARAPTGNNNSPLHF. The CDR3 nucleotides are TGCAGTGCTAGAGCCCCCACAGGGAACAATAATTCACCCCTCCACTTT.

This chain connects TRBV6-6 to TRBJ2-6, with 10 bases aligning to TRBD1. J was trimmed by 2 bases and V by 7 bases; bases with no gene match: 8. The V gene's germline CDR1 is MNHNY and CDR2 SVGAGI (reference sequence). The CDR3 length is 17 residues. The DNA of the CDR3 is TGTGCCAGCACCCCGGGGACAGGGGCGCCTGGGGCCAACGTCCTGACTTTC. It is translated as CASTPGTGAPGANVLTF.

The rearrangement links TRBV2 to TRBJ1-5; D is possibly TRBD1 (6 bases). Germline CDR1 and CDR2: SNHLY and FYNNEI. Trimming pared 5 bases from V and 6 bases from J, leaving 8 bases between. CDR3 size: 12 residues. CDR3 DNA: TGTGCCAGCAGTCGGACAGTTCAGCCCCAGCATTTT. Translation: CASSRTVQPQHF.

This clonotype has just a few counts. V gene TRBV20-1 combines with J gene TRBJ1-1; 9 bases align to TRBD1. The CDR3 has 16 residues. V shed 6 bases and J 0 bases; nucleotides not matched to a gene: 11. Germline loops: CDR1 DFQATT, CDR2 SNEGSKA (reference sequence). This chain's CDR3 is CSASNRDRDMNTEAFF. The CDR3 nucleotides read TGCAGTGCCTCAAACCGGGACAGGGACATGAACACTGAAGCTTTCTTT.

The DNA for the CDR3 is TGTGCCAGCAGCACCGGACCCCCGGGAAGTGAAAAACTGTTTTTT. Translated, it gives CASSTGPPGSEKLFF. The V call is TRBV7-6, the J call TRBJ1-4, with no clear D. The CDR3 covers 15 residues. Germline V gene sequence: CDR1 SGHVS, CDR2 FNYEAQ. Trimming removed 5 bases at V and 7 bases at J, with 17 bases between.

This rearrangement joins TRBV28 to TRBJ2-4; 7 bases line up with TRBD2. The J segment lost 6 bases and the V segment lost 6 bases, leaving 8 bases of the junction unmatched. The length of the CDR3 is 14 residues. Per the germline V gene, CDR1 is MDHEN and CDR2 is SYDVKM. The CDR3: CASRFSLAANIQYF. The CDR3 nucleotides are TGTGCCAGCAGATTCAGCCTAGCGGCAAACATTCAGTACTTC.

DNA of the CDR3: TGTGCCAGCAGCCAAGATCGGAGGGGTGAAGCTTTCTTT. It specifies CASSQDRRGEAFF. V is TRBV14 and J is TRBJ1-1; D may be TRBD1 (5 bases). Germline CDR1 is SGHDN and CDR2 is FVKESK. This CDR3 has 13 amino acids. V was clipped by 0 bases and J by 7 bases, with 9 bases between them.

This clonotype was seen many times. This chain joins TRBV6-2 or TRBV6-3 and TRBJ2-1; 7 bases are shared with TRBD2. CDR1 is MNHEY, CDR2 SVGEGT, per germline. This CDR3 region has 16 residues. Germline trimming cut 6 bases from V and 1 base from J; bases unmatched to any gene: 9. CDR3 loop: CASRPSGGKSYNEQFF. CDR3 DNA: TGTGCCAGCAGACCCTCGGGGGGAAAATCCTACAATGAGCAGTTCTTC.